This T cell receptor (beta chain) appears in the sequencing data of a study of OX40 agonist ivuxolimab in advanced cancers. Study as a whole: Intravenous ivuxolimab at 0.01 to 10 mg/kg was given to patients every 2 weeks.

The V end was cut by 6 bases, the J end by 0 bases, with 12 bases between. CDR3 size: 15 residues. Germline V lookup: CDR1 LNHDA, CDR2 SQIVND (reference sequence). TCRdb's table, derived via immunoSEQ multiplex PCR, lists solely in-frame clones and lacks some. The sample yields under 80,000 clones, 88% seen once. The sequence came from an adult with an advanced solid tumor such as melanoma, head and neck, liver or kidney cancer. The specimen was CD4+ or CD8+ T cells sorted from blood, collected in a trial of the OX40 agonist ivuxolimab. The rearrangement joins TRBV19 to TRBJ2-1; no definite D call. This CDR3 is CASRSEGFSYNEQFF. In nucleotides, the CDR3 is TGTGCCAGTAGGTCAGAAGGATTCTCCTACAATGAGCAGTTCTTC.